The rows below give T cell receptor beta chains drawn from one sample of a study of shared clonotypes between healthy human individuals. The data were produced by immunoSEQ multiplex PCR, yet TCRdb's version contains in-frame clones alone and is incomplete. The sample holds 1.6 million or so clones, 98% seen once. Sequencing was done on a sample of naive CD4+ T cells sorted from blood. All receptors derive from a man aged 25-45 years in good health. Both conserved end residues are part of each CDR3. D genes are given only for firm matches. Some rows have no size entry. The others give once, few or many, or a class for an expanded clone.

d_call: -; j_call: TRBJ1-4; clone_size: -; v_call: TRBV28; cdr3_nt: TGTGCCAGCAGTTTGTACAGGCCGGGGGAGGAAAAACTGTTTTTT; cdr3_aa: CASSLYRPGEEKLFF
d_call: TRBD1; j_call: TRBJ2-7; clone_size: -; v_call: TRBV5-1; cdr3_nt: TGCGCCAGCAGCGGGACAGGGGCCTCCTACGAGCAGTACTTC; cdr3_aa: CASSGTGASYEQYF
d_call: TRBD2; j_call: TRBJ2-3; clone_size: once; v_call: TRBV2; cdr3_nt: TGTGCCAGCAGTGAAGACGGGGGGACGGGAGACTATTTT; cdr3_aa: CASSEDGGTGDYF
d_call: -; j_call: TRBJ2-1; clone_size: -; v_call: TRBV5-1; cdr3_nt: TGCGCCAGCAGCCTACCTGGGGGCAAGGGGGGAAACTCCTACAATGAGCAGTTCTTC; cdr3_aa: CASSLPGGKGGNSYNEQFF
d_call: TRBD1; j_call: TRBJ2-7; clone_size: -; v_call: TRBV4-3; cdr3_nt: TGCGCCAGCAGACGACGAGGGACAGGGCCATACGAGCAGTACTTC; cdr3_aa: CASRRRGTGPYEQYF
d_call: TRBD1; j_call: TRBJ1-2; clone_size: -; v_call: TRBV5-8; cdr3_nt: TGTGCCAGCAGACCTGGACAGGGTGCGGGCGGCTACACCTTC; cdr3_aa: CASRPGQGAGGYTF
d_call: -; j_call: TRBJ2-2; clone_size: -; v_call: TRBV7-2; cdr3_nt: TGTGCCAGCAGCTTAACGTTTTGGGGCAGGGACACCGGGGAGCTGTTTTTT; cdr3_aa: CASSLTFWGRDTGELFF
d_call: -; j_call: TRBJ2-7; clone_size: -; v_call: TRBV20-1; cdr3_nt: TGCAGTGCCAACGATTCCCCCGAGCAGTACTTC; cdr3_aa: CSANDSPEQYF
d_call: -; j_call: TRBJ2-3; clone_size: -; v_call: TRBV9; cdr3_nt: TGTGCCAGCAGCGTAGGGGCTTGGCGGACAGATACGCAGTATTTT; cdr3_aa: CASSVGAWRTDTQYF
d_call: TRBD2; j_call: TRBJ2-3; clone_size: -; v_call: TRBV11-2; cdr3_nt: TGTGCCAGCAGCTCCCCGGGGCTAGCGGTCACAGATACGCAGTATTTT; cdr3_aa: CASSSPGLAVTDTQYF
d_call: TRBD2; j_call: TRBJ2-3; clone_size: -; v_call: TRBV7-2; cdr3_nt: TGTGCCAGCAGCTTTAGCGGGAACACAGATACGCAGTATTTT; cdr3_aa: CASSFSGNTDTQYF
d_call: -; j_call: TRBJ1-2; clone_size: once; v_call: TRBV6-5; cdr3_nt: TGTGCCAGCAGTTACGGACTAATTACAGGAGGAGGCTACACCTTC; cdr3_aa: CASSYGLITGGGYTF
d_call: -; j_call: TRBJ2-1; clone_size: -; v_call: TRBV11-2; cdr3_nt: TGTGCCAGCAGAGGGGTCGGAGGTATGGGTGAGCAGTTCTTC; cdr3_aa: CASRGVGGMGEQFF
d_call: -; j_call: TRBJ2-5; clone_size: -; v_call: TRBV20-1; cdr3_nt: TGCAGTGCTAGGGCAAGTGGGTCCCAGTACTTC; cdr3_aa: CSARASGSQYF
d_call: -; j_call: TRBJ2-6; clone_size: -; v_call: TRBV6-6; cdr3_nt: TGTGCCAGCAGTTACCAGGGAACCGGGGCCAACGTCCTGACTTTC; cdr3_aa: CASSYQGTGANVLTF
d_call: TRBD1; j_call: TRBJ1-4; clone_size: -; v_call: TRBV4-1; cdr3_nt: TGCGCCAGCAGCCAAGCCGGGACAGGGGATGAAAAACTGTTTTTT; cdr3_aa: CASSQAGTGDEKLFF
d_call: -; j_call: TRBJ1-4; clone_size: -; v_call: TRBV6-1; cdr3_nt: TGTGCCAGCAGTGAAATGGGGGTTGTAACTAATGAAAAACTGTTTTTT; cdr3_aa: CASSEMGVVTNEKLFF
d_call: -; j_call: TRBJ2-3; clone_size: -; v_call: TRBV10-1; cdr3_nt: TGCGCCAGCAGTGTTGAGCGGAGCACAGATACGCAGTATTTT; cdr3_aa: CASSVERSTDTQYF
d_call: -; j_call: TRBJ2-7; clone_size: -; v_call: TRBV28; cdr3_nt: TGTGCCAGCAGCACTACAGAGTCCTCGTTCGTTTACGAGCAGTACTTC; cdr3_aa: CASSTTESSFVYEQYF
d_call: -; j_call: TRBJ2-5; clone_size: once; v_call: TRBV5-1; cdr3_nt: TGCGCCAGCAGCTTGGGAGGGAGAGAGACCCAGTACTTC; cdr3_aa: CASSLGGRETQYF